Many counts were recorded for the clone carrying this T cell receptor beta chain. Its specificity is unknown. The cDNA 3' end received a ligated oligonucleotide with a UMI. First-round PCR used three to five cycles and beta primers RC1.1 and RC1.2 covering TRBC1 and TRBC2. In TCRdb, the UMI-ligation and nested PCR reads were re-called with MiXCR into one record per CDR3 protein. The sample gives some 50,000 distinct CDR3 sequences, around 10% of which show up once; 10% is in the top ten. This sample was included in a study of quantifying T cell responses using KT2 cells. Background on the study: Reverse transcription used primers in the TCR alpha and beta constant regions.

Notes on the study in general: The number of KT2 alpha and beta sequences was a linear function of input KT2 cells.

The CDR3 is 14 amino acids. Germline CDR1 is SGHRS and CDR2 is YFSETQ. V lost 0 bases to trimming and J lost 4 bases, with 10 bases between them. The V gene is TRBV5-1, the J gene TRBJ2-5; D possibly corresponds to TRBD1 (5 bases). Sample: PBMCs spiked with cells of the T cell clone KT2. The source is a human donor. CDR3 DNA: TGCGCCAGCAGCTTGGGACAGACTTTAGAGACCCAGTACTTC. Protein product: CASSLGQTLETQYF.